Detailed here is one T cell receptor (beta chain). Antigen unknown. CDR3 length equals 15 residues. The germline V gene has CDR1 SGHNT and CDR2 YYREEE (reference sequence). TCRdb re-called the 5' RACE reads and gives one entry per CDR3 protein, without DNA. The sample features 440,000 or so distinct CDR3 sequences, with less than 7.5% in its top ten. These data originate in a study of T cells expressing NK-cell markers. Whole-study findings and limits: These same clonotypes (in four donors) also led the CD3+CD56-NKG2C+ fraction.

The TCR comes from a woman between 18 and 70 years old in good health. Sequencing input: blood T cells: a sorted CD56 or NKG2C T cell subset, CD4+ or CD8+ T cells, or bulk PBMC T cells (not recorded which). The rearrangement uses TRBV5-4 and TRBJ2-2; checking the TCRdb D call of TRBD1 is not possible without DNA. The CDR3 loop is CASSFGGQNTGELFF.